Given below is one TCR beta chain in context. Assay: immunoSEQ multiplex PCR; the TCRdb copy retains only in-frame clones and omits some. Counted here are 40,000 to 55,000 clones, more than 85% occurring once; the ten biggest clones make up roughly 3%. This specimen comes from a study of T cell changes during pregnancy in multiple sclerosis. V was clipped by 11 bases and J by 3 bases, with 10 bases between them. CDR1 and CDR2 from the germline V gene are SNHLY and FYNNEI. CDR3 length: 11 residues. The V call is TRBV2, the J call TRBJ2-5, with D uncertain. Sequences were derived from CD8+ T cells from peripheral blood mononuclear cells, sampled in the second trimester of pregnancy. The TCR was taken from a female donor with multiple sclerosis, enrolled in a pregnancy study. In DNA form, the CDR3 reads TGTGCCTCCCAGTCAGAAGAGACCCAGTACTTC. Its protein product is CASQSEETQYF.